Below are 21 T cell receptor beta chains sequenced from a single sample in a study of blood T cell repertoires in COVID-19. Generated by immunoSEQ multiplex PCR, the TCRdb table keeps only in-frame clones and is missing some. The data hold about 180,000 clones, with approximately 78% observed a single time. The specimen sequenced was peripheral blood. The receptors originated from a woman at least 80 years old with COVID-19, enrolled during active disease.

The chain links TRBV9 to TRBJ2-5; 8 bases fit TRBD1. The CDR3 consists of 14 residues. Germline V gene data show CDR1 as SGDLS and CDR2 as YYNGEE. V lost 3 bases, J lost 5 bases, and 6 bases stayed unmatched. CDR3 DNA sequence: TGTGCCAGCAGCGCGACAGGGGTTGGTGAGACCCAGTACTTC. This encodes CASSATGVGETQYF.

This clone was recorded only once. The chain joins TRBV9 to TRBJ2-7; tentatively, D is TRBD1 (5 bases). This CDR3 is 16 amino acids long. Germline V gives CDR1 SGDLS, CDR2 YYNGEE. V gave up 0 bases and J gave up 2 bases, with 15 bases separating them. DNA of the CDR3: TGTGCCAGCAGCGTAGGAGGTAGACAGTATCCCTACGAGCAGTACTTC. It is translated as CASSVGGRQYPYEQYF.

The chain links TRBV18 to TRBJ2-1; D is unresolved. This CDR3 region has 12 residues. Germline V gene data show CDR1 as KGHSH and CDR2 as LQKENI. V gave up 3 bases and J gave up 7 bases, with 7 bases separating them. The CDR3 sequence: CASSPGENEQFF. The CDR3 coding sequence is TGTGCCAGCTCACCCGGAGAGAATGAGCAGTTCTTC. Supplemented by reference TRBV18 and TRBJ2-1, the full variable domain reads NAGVMQNPRHLVRRRGQEARLRCSPMKGHSHVYWYRQLPEEGLKFMVYLQKENIIDESGMPKERFSAEFPKEGPSILRIQQVVRGDSAAYFCASSPGENEQFFGPGTRLTVL.

This clone was detected only a few times. The chain links TRBV11-2 to TRBJ2-2; tentatively, D is TRBD1 (6 bases). Trimming pared 1 base from V and 3 bases from J, leaving 9 bases between. The germline CDR1 and CDR2 sequences are SGHAT and FQNNGV. The CDR3 runs to 15 residues. The CDR3 is CASSLANRDTGELFF. DNA of the CDR3: TGTGCCAGCAGCTTAGCCAACAGGGACACCGGGGAGCTGTTTTTT.

V and J are TRBV3-1 (or the pseudogene TRBV3-2) and TRBJ1-6; D is unclear. The CDR3 spans 14 residues. V dropped 1 base and J dropped 6 bases, with 7 bases sitting between them. Germline lookup yields CDR1 LGHDT and CDR2 YNNKEL (reference sequence). CDR3 bases: TGTGCCAGCAGCCAAGTTCTGTCTAATTCACCCCTCCACTTT. Protein: CASSQVLSNSPLHF.

This chain links TRBV10-3 with TRBJ1-1; D unclear. Deletions cut 0 bases from V and 0 bases from J, with 5 bases between. The length of the CDR3 is 14 residues. Germline V gives CDR1 ENHRY, CDR2 SYGVKD. CDR3 sequence (DNA): TGTGCCATCAGTGAGTCCGCAGTGAACACTGAAGCTTTCTTT. This encodes CAISESAVNTEAFF.

This chain uses TRBV5-1 with TRBJ2-7, with a possible D match to TRBD1 (6 bases). Trimming stripped 5 bases from V and 5 bases from J, with 14 bases between. Looked up from germline, CDR1 is SGHRS and CDR2 is YFSETQ. This CDR3 has 13 residues. The CDR3 here is CASREQGRNEQYF. The CDR3 DNA reads TGCGCCAGCAGGGAGCAGGGGCGCAACGAGCAGTACTTC.

This chain uses TRBV19 with TRBJ2-1, with a possible D match to TRBD2 (5 bases). Trimming took off 3 bases at V and 1 base at J, with 19 bases between the two ends. From germline, CDR1 is LNHDA and CDR2 SQIVND (reference sequence). The CDR3 totals 18 residues. DNA of the CDR3: TGTGCCAGTAGTATGTTCCCCTCGGCTAGCATGTCCTACAATGAGCAGTTCTTC. This encodes CASSMFPSASMSYNEQFF.

V and J are TRBV5-1 and TRBJ2-5; TRBD2 aligns across 7 bases. This CDR3 has 14 residues. Germline V gene lookup returns CDR1 SGHRS and CDR2 YFSETQ. V lost 3 bases, J lost 4 bases, and 6 bases stayed unmatched. The CDR3 here is CASSSVERGETQYF. For the CDR3, the DNA is TGCGCCAGCAGCTCCGTTGAGCGGGGAGAGACCCAGTACTTC.

The genes are TRBV18 and TRBJ1-4; D remains unclear. The V end was cut by 5 bases, the J end by 8 bases, with 12 bases between. CDR3 length: 13 amino acids. Germline CDR1 and CDR2: KGHSH and LQKENI. The CDR3 reads CASSIGVDEKLFF. For the CDR3, the DNA is TGTGCCAGCTCAATCGGGGTTGACGAAAAACTGTTTTTT.

J is TRBJ2-1 and V is TRBV5-8; D possibly corresponds to TRBD2 (6 bases). The CDR3 is made up of 12 amino acids. The V end was cut by 10 bases, the J end by 3 bases, with 11 bases between. CDR1 is SGHTS and CDR2 is YDEGEE in the germline V gene. CDR3 coding DNA: TGTGCCTTACTGGGGGGCTACAATGAGCAGTTCTTC. Residues: CALLGGYNEQFF.

The V call is TRBV28, the J call TRBJ1-2; possibly TRBD1 for D (5 bases). Germline V gene data show CDR1 as MDHEN and CDR2 as SYDVKM. The CDR3 sequence is 13 residues long. V was shortened by 2 bases and J by 4 bases, with 8 bases between the two germline ends. This chain's CDR3 is CASSLRGPYGYTF. The CDR3 DNA reads as TGTGCCAGCAGTTTAAGGGGTCCCTATGGCTACACCTTC.

The rearrangement joins TRBV6-5 to TRBJ2-5; 8 bases match TRBD2. V shed 4 bases, J shed 0 bases, and the junction held 1 base outside the gene matches. There are 14 residues in the CDR3. Germline values: CDR1 MNHEY, CDR2 SVGAGI. The CDR3 sequence is CASSLAGNQETQYF. CDR3 bases: TGTGCCAGCAGTTTAGCGGGAAACCAAGAGACCCAGTACTTC.

The rearrangement links TRBV4-3 to TRBJ1-6, with 11 bases that match TRBD1. The junction had 3 bases not matched to a gene; V was cut back by 8 bases and J by 0 bases. CDR1 and CDR2 (germline): LGHNA, YSLEER. The CDR3 sequence is 16 residues long. The CDR3 loop is CASGDRGSSYNSPLHF. CDR3 bases: TGCGCCAGCGGGGACAGGGGGAGCTCCTATAATTCACCCCTCCACTTT.

This chain uses TRBV6-6 with TRBJ2-7, with D tentatively TRBD1 (6 bases). The V end was cut by 0 bases, the J end by 3 bases, with 12 bases between. Germline-derived CDR1 and CDR2 are MNHNY and SVGAGI (reference sequence). The CDR3 length is 15 residues. For the CDR3, the DNA is TGTGCCAGCAGTTACTCGACAGGAAGAGACTACGAGCAGTACTTC. Translating it yields CASSYSTGRDYEQYF.

This rearrangement joins TRBV12-5 to TRBJ2-3; 15 positions match TRBD2. V gave up 4 bases and J gave up 0 bases; unmatched junction bases: 5. The germline gives CDR1 LGHNT, CDR2 FRNRAP. The length of the CDR3 is 18 residues. CDR3 in DNA: TGTGCTAGTGGTTGGGGACTAGCGGGGGGACCCAGCACAGATACGCAGTATTTT. Translation gives CASGWGLAGGPSTDTQYF.

This clone is a singleton in its sample. The CDR3 reads CASSLASTGHYGYTF. CDR3 coding DNA: TGTGCCAGCAGCTTGGCCTCCACAGGGCACTATGGCTACACCTTC. The genes are TRBV5-4 and TRBJ1-2; maybe TRBD1 (6 bases). This CDR3 has 15 amino acids. Germline CDR1 and CDR2: SGHNT and YYREEE (reference sequence). Trimming removed 0 bases at V and 3 bases at J, with 12 bases between.

This clone was counted between two and nine times. The chain carries TRBV19 and TRBJ2-5; 10 bases are shared with TRBD2. The germline CDR1 and CDR2 sequences are LNHDA and SQIVND (reference sequence). With V trimmed by 1 base and J by 7 bases, 3 bases remained unmatched. The CDR3 sequence is 14 residues long. This chain's CDR3 is CASSIASGGGTQYF. The CDR3 DNA sequence: TGTGCCAGTAGTATAGCTAGCGGGGGAGGGACCCAGTACTTC. The full variable domain, in which reference TRBV19 and TRBJ2-5 provide the parts outside the CDR3, is DGGITQSPKYLFRKEGQNVTLSCEQNLNHDAMYWYRQDPGQGLRLIYYSQIVNDFQKGDIAEGYSVSREKKESFPLTVTSAQKNPTAFYLCASSIASGGGTQYFGPGTRLLVL.

This clone occurred a few times. V is TRBV5-1 and J is TRBJ2-2; TRBD1 is a possible D gene (6 bases). The CDR3 has 15 residues. CDR1 is SGHRS and CDR2 is YFSETQ in the germline V gene. Trimming removed 3 bases at V and 0 bases at J, with 9 bases between. CDR3 DNA: TGCGCCAGCAGCTCCGGACAGACGAACACCGGGGAGCTGTTTTTT. Encoded protein: CASSSGQTNTGELFF.

This chain connects TRBV29-1 to TRBJ1-1, with 10 bases that match TRBD1. V gave up 6 bases and J gave up 3 bases; unmatched junction bases: 10. This CDR3 comprises 15 residues. From germline, CDR1 is SQVTM and CDR2 ANQGSEA. CDR3 residues: CSVTGGAGVDTEAFF. The CDR3 DNA sequence: TGCAGCGTGACAGGGGGCGCGGGTGTGGACACTGAAGCTTTCTTT.

The chain joins TRBV27 to TRBJ2-3; 8 nucleotides line up with TRBD2. The germline CDR1 and CDR2 sequences are MNHEY and SMNVEV (reference sequence). Losses at the gene ends were 1 base for V and 5 bases for J; bases not matched to a gene: 5. CDR3 length: 15 amino acids. The CDR3 loop is CASSLFTGGLDTQYF. CDR3 in DNA: TGTGCCAGCAGTTTATTCACGGGAGGGTTAGATACGCAGTATTTT.